The 9 T cell receptor beta chains presented below share a single source sample, sequenced in a study of CD8 T cells in ankylosing spondylitis (dated by TCRdb to 2015 to 2018). Library method: 5' RACE. The run used an Illumina HiSeq 2500. TCRdb reworked the public reads: Q25 trimming with fastp, MiXCR clone assembly, productive beta chains retained. Under each unique CDR3 protein, matching rows form one entry showing the most common genes and DNA. Here the sample has 250,000 to 300,000 distinct CDR3 sequences; roughly 20% occur a single time. 7.8% of the sample is held by the ten biggest clonotypes. Sequencing was carried out using blood, either unsorted or a sorted T cell fraction (not recorded which). These receptors were taken from a male donor with ankylosing spondylitis or in good health (not recorded which).

This clonotype appeared a few times. This sequence joins TRBV7-8 and TRBJ2-5, with D tentatively TRBD1 (5 bases). The V gene lost 5 bases and the J gene lost 1 base, with 11 bases spanning the gap. The CDR3 extends over 14 amino acids. Germline V gene lookup returns CDR1 SGHVS and CDR2 FQNEAQ. CDR3 in amino acids: CASSNPTGQETQYF. Here the CDR3 DNA reads TGTGCCAGCAGCAATCCCACAGGCCAAGAGACCCAGTACTTC.

The chain carries TRBV7-9 and TRBJ1-2; the match to TRBD1 covers 11 bases. With V trimmed by 0 bases and J by 8 bases, 2 bases remained unmatched. Germline CDR1 reads SEHNR; CDR2 reads FQNEAQ (reference sequence). The CDR3 extends over 14 amino acids. For the CDR3, the DNA is TGTGCCAGCAGCTTAGCGGACAGGGGGCCCGGCTACACCTTC. Translated, it gives CASSLADRGPGYTF.

The chain has TRBV6-5 and TRBJ2-1; D unclear. V dropped 4 bases and J dropped 5 bases, with 12 bases sitting between them. CDR1 MNHEY and CDR2 SVGAGI come from the germline V gene. CDR3 size: 14 residues. Written as DNA, the CDR3 is TGTGCCAGCAGTTGGAGAGTCGACCACAATGAGCAGTTCTTC. It specifies CASSWRVDHNEQFF.

In its sample, this clonotype was seen many times. The chain has TRBV20-1 and TRBJ2-3; D is undetermined. Germline V gives CDR1 DFQATT, CDR2 SNEGSKA (reference sequence). V was clipped by 5 bases and J by 3 bases, with 15 bases between them. The CDR3 extends over 14 amino acids. The CDR3 protein is CSAPLVSSTDTQYF. CDR3 nucleotides: TGCAGTGCTCCGCTAGTGAGTTCGACAGATACGCAGTATTTT.

This sequence joins TRBV29-1 and TRBJ1-1; D is perhaps TRBD1 (6 bases). With 7 bases removed from V and 7 bases from J, the gap between germline ends came to 13 bases. Germline assignment: CDR1 SQVTM and CDR2 ANQGSEA. This CDR3 contains 11 residues. The CDR3 DNA sequence: TGCAGCGCTGGACAGTCAAATGAAGCTTTCTTT. Encoded protein: CSAGQSNEAFF. The whole variable domain, remainder taken from reference TRBV29-1 and TRBJ1-1, is SAVISQKPSRDICQRGTSLTIQCQVDSQVTMMFWYRQQPGQSLTLIATANQGSEATYESGFVIDKFPISRPNLTFSTLTVSNMSPEDSSIYLCSAGQSNEAFFGQGTRLTVV.

This clonotype showed up just a few times. The V gene is TRBV29-1, the J gene TRBJ1-2; 9 bases are shared with TRBD1. The CDR3 contains 19 residues. Looked up from germline, CDR1 is SQVTM and CDR2 is ANQGSEA. After removal of 0 bases from V and 1 base from J, the junction contained 15 bases not matched to a gene. This chain's CDR3 is CSVEDQRRTGDSFNYGYTF. The DNA for the CDR3 is TGCAGCGTTGAAGATCAAAGGCGGACAGGGGATTCCTTTAACTATGGCTACACCTTC.

There are a few counts of this clonotype. V usage is TRBV28 and J usage is TRBJ1-6, with D unclear. Germline-derived CDR1 and CDR2 are MDHEN and SYDVKM. This CDR3 contains 12 residues. Trimming left V 5 bases short and J 11 bases short, with 10 bases between. This chain's CDR3 is CASSPRPAPLHF. CDR3 bases: TGTGCCAGCAGTCCTCGGCCGGCACCCCTCCACTTT.

The chain couples TRBV29-1 to TRBJ2-2, with D maybe TRBD1 (6 bases). Deletions cut 3 bases from V and 5 bases from J, with 10 bases between. CDR1 SQVTM and CDR2 ANQGSEA come from the germline V gene. CDR3 length: 13 amino acids. The DNA of the CDR3 is TGCAGCGTTGACACAGGGCGTACCGGGGAGCTGTTTTTT. Translated: CSVDTGRTGELFF.

The table lists this clonotype with a few counts. The V gene is TRBV6-5, the J gene TRBJ2-3; D ambiguous. The V gene lost 0 bases and the J gene lost 1 base, with 14 bases spanning the gap. Per the germline V gene, CDR1 is MNHEY and CDR2 is SVGAGI. The CDR3 spans 17 residues. In DNA form, the CDR3 reads TGTGCCAGCAGTTACTCGATAGTCGTCGGCCGCACAGATACGCAGTATTTT. Protein product: CASSYSIVVGRTDTQYF.